Listed below are T cell receptor beta chains from one sample, sequenced in a study of identical twins. MiXCR, applied by TCRdb to the 5' RACE reads, yields one record per CDR3 protein. The sample carries approximately 680,000 distinct CDR3 sequences, 7.1% recorded once. This same sample was also taken into another study, of yellow fever vaccine responses in identical twins.

Specimen: PBMCs. Receptors originate from a woman aged 18 to 35 in good health. Each CDR3 is given with its conserved first and last residue. D genes are given only for firm matches. Part of the rows lack a size; the others show once, few, many or a class for expanded clones.

>TRBV15|many|TRBJ2-4|-
TGTGCCACCAGCAGAGATGGGCTGTTGATTCAGTACTTC
CATSRDGLLIQYF
>TRBV20-1|-|TRBJ2-7|-
TGCAGTGCTCTCCACCCCTACACCTCCTACGAGCAGTACTTC
CSALHPYTSYEQYF
>TRBV3-1|-|TRBJ2-3|TRBD2
TGTGCCAGCAGCTCCCGGTGGGAGGGGACAGATACGCAGTATTTT
CASSSRWEGTDTQYF
>TRBV5-1|-|TRBJ2-1|TRBD1
TGCGCCAGCAGCAAGGGACAGGGGGTAATCAATGAGCAGTTCTTC
CASSKGQGVINEQFF
>TRBV5-5|many|TRBJ2-7|TRBD1
TGTGCCAGCAGTTCAACCGGGACAGCTTTCTACGAGCAGTACTTC
CASSSTGTAFYEQYF
>TRBV12-3/TRBV12-4|many|TRBJ2-1|-
TGTGCCAGCAGTCATGCCAATAACCCCGTCAATGAGCAGTTCTTC
CASSHANNPVNEQFF
>TRBV20-1|many|TRBJ1-6|-
TGCAGTGCTAGAAGCGTGTACTCCTATAATTCACCCCTCCACTTT
CSARSVYSYNSPLHF
>TRBV12-3/TRBV12-4|many|TRBJ1-1|-
TGTGCCAGCATACCCGCCGGGACACTACCTAACACTGAAGCTTTCTTT
CASIPAGTLPNTEAFF
>TRBV27|few|TRBJ2-5|TRBD2
TGTGCCAGCAGTTTATTTCCTAGCGGGAGTGTAGAGACCCAGTACTTC
CASSLFPSGSVETQYF
>TRBV12-3/TRBV12-4|few|TRBJ2-7|TRBD2
TGTGCCAGCAGTTTAGGGCGGGGGTCCCCCTACGAGCAGTACTTC
CASSLGRGSPYEQYF
>TRBV29-1|many|TRBJ2-5|TRBD2
TGCAGCGTTGGGCTAGCGGGAGGGAGGATGCAGACCCAGTACTTC
CSVGLAGGRMQTQYF
>TRBV3-1|many|TRBJ2-7|-
TGTGCCAGCAGCCAAGACGACTATGTATTAGGGCAGTACTTC
CASSQDDYVLGQYF
>TRBV3-1|many|TRBJ1-4|-
TGTGCCAGCAGCCGAACCCGGGTAGGGGGGATGGCGTCTAATGAAAAACTGTTTTTT
CASSRTRVGGMASNEKLFF
>TRBV5-1|many|TRBJ2-1|-
TGCGCCAGCAGCTTGGAGTATGGGAGCTCCTACAATGAGCAGTTCTTC
CASSLEYGSSYNEQFF
>TRBV20-1|-|TRBJ2-2|-
TGCAGTGCTAGAGGCCCAGGGCGGGAGGAGCTGTTTTTT
CSARGPGREELFF
>TRBV7-9|-|TRBJ1-5|-
TGTGCCAGCAGCTTAGGGGTTGGGGGGAAGCCCCAGCATTTT
CASSLGVGGKPQHF
>TRBV5-1|-|TRBJ2-3|-
TGCGCCAGCAGCTTGGTCTCCGTTCGAGGGAGTAGCACAGATACGCAGTATTTT
CASSLVSVRGSSTDTQYF
>TRBV7-8|few|TRBJ2-2|TRBD1
TGTGCCAGAGGGGACGGGACAGGCACACCGGGGGAGCTGTTTTTT
CARGDGTGTPGELFF
>TRBV5-1|few|TRBJ2-1|TRBD2
TGCGCCAGCAGCCTCCGGACTAGCGGGAGCCTCGGAGGGGGGGAGCAGTTCTTC
CASSLRTSGSLGGGEQFF
>TRBV11-2|-|TRBJ2-5|-
TGTGCCAGCAGCTTTGTTCTAGGAGTTTTTGAAGAGACCCAGTACTTC
CASSFVLGVFEETQYF
>TRBV12-3/TRBV12-4|few|TRBJ2-1|-
TGTGCCAGCAGTTTGGGACCCCAGGGGGAGCAGTTCTTC
CASSLGPQGEQFF
>TRBV27|many|TRBJ2-1|-
TGTGCCAGCAGTTATCCGGGGGGCCTCAATGAGCAGTTCTTC
CASSYPGGLNEQFF
>TRBV28|many|TRBJ1-5|-
TGTGCCAGCATTTCACAAAGGGGCCAGCCCCAGCATTTT
CASISQRGQPQHF
>TRBV4-1|few|TRBJ2-7|-
TGCGCCAGCAGCCAGCAACAGGGTGGCTACGAGCAGTACTTC
CASSQQQGGYEQYF
>TRBV5-1|many|TRBJ2-5|-
TGCGCCAGCAGCCTAACCCACCAAGAGACCCAGTACTTC
CASSLTHQETQYF
>TRBV12-3/TRBV12-4|many|TRBJ1-1|-
TGTGCCAGCAGTTTTTCCCCTTCGGCTCTCACTGAAGCTTTCTTT
CASSFSPSALTEAFF
>TRBV4-2|few|TRBJ2-3|TRBD2
TGTGCCAGCAGCCAATTTCCCCCTAGCTTATGGGGCGGGGGGAGCACAGATACGCAGTATTTT
CASSQFPPSLWGGGSTDTQYF
>TRBV2|few|TRBJ1-5|-
TGTGCCAGCAGACTAAGTAGCAATCAGCCCCAGCATTTT
CASRLSSNQPQHF
>TRBV20-1|few|TRBJ1-6|-
TGCAGTGCTCTTCCCGGGAATAATTCACCCCTCCACTTT
CSALPGNNSPLHF
>TRBV18|few|TRBJ2-2|TRBD2
TGTGCCAGCTCACCGAGACTAGCGGGTGACACCGGGGAGCTGTTTTTT
CASSPRLAGDTGELFF
>TRBV27|many|TRBJ2-1|-
TGTGCCAGCAGTTTCCGAACCTACAATGAGCAGTTCTTC
CASSFRTYNEQFF